Listed below are T cell receptor beta chains from one sample, sequenced in a study of vaccination effects on CD4 cells after COVID-19. Their antigen targets remain unknown. Sequenced by immunoSEQ multiplex PCR; TCRdb stores in-frame clones only, minus some. The table includes about 45,000 clones, around 79% detected once. Sequencing used CD4+ T cells from PBMCs cultured with a peptide pool, obtained before COVID-19 vaccination. Source of these receptors: a human donor who had a prior SARS-CoV-2 infection. Both conserved end residues are part of each CDR3.

TRBV7-2,CASSTTGGTEAFF
TRBV11-3,CASSSPGSTDTQYF
TRBV2,CASRAQGGSPLHF
TRBV2,CASRDRTYEQYF
TRBV2,CASSGGRPTTDTQYF
TRBV3-1/TRBV3-2,CARSGEGGFGYNEQFF
TRBV13,CASSLLAGLEFNEQFF
TRBV5-8,CASSLVGVRETQYF
TRBV5-1,CASSGGTANSPLHF
TRBV9,CASSVDLTDTQYF
TRBV3-1/TRBV3-2,CASSQASSTDTQYF
TRBV7-7,CASSLGSFPDTQYF
TRBV3-1/TRBV3-2,CASSPSWSADTQYF
TRBV7-3,CASSLMANSPLHF
TRBV9,CASSVVVDLAGMGEQYF
TRBV5-8,CASSSPYEQYF
TRBV30,CAWRGFRTGVYNSPLHF
TRBV6-5,CASSYYRDGNSPLHF
TRBV15,CATSRDTLAGVAEQYF
TRBV3-1/TRBV3-2,CASSQWVEGGNEQFF
TRBV7-8,CASSLEGRGDTQYF
TRBV9,CASSVESGGYHYGYTF
TRBV5-8,CASSLVQGAGVITEAFF
TRBV19,CASSRRTGIKNEQYF
TRBV28,CASSKPSTGGGETQYF
TRBV30,CAWVWGGRVNYGYTF
TRBV19,CASSTLANTEAFF
TRBV5-4,CASRPTQNQETQYF
TRBV5-1,CASSRDTDNTEAFF
TRBV2,CASRIQGPLVTFF
TRBV29-1,CSVEETVRGENTEAFF
TRBV7-6,CASSLAGLAGRSTDTQYF
TRBV2,CASLDWSSYNSPLHF
TRBV4-2,CASSQWSGSAKNIQYF
TRBV24-1,CATSPTGGRLGNEQFF
TRBV11-3,CASSLDGAENQETQYF
TRBV6-5,CASSYGPWSLNSPLHF
TRBV4-3,CASSQETGRTLEVSLKETQYF
TRBV5-1,CASSRDRNSYEQYF
TRBV6-2/TRBV6-3,CASSWGQRSQETQYF
TRBV11-2,CASSYVHTQYF
TRBV10-3,CAIRQGAGTDTQYF
TRBV9,CASSVSAFDYEQYF
TRBV2,CASTKVWDRENEQYF